The entry below gives a single TCR beta chain sequence along with its context. Its antigen is as yet unknown. Method: immunoSEQ multiplex PCR; TCRdb's copy keeps in-frame clones and lacks some. There are 2 million to 3 million clones in the sample; roughly 93% occur only once, and approximately 0.36% lies in the top ten. This CDR3 comprises 14 residues. CDR1 and CDR2 (germline): SGHVS, FQNEAQ. Trimming left V 1 base short and J 8 bases short, with 11 bases between. The sample belongs to a study of shared clonotypes between healthy human individuals. Findings and caveats of the study: The represented genetic and exposure-history diversity was limited by the small number of donors.

The sequence derives from a man in his late teens or twenties in good health. Some clones in this sample may be carry-over from other donors' samples. The sample taken for sequencing was naive CD4+ T cells from PBMCs. Noted subset: CD45RA+ positively selected. V usage is TRBV7-8 and J usage is TRBJ1-4; no firm D call. This chain's CDR3 is CASSLGAFREKLFF. The CDR3, as DNA: TGTGCCAGCAGCTTAGGGGCCTTTAGAGAAAAACTGTTTTTT. Drawing the rest from reference TRBV7-8 and TRBJ1-4, the complete variable domain is GAGVSQSPRYKVAKRGQDVALRCDPISGHVSLFWYQQALGQGPEFLTYFQNEAQLDKSGLPSDRFFAERPEGSVSTLKIQRTQQEDSAVYLCASSLGAFREKLFFGSGTQLSVL.